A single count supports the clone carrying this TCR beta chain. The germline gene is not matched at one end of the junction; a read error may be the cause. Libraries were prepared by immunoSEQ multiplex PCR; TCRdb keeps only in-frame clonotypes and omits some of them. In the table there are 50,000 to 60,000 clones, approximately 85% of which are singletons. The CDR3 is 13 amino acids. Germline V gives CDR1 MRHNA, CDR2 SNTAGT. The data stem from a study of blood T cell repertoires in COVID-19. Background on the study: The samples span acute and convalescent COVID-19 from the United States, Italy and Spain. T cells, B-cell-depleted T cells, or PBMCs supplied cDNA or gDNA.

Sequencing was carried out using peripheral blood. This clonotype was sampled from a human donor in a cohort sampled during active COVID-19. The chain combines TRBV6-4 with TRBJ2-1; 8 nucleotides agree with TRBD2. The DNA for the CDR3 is TGTGCCAGCAGTGACTCCCCCGGGACTAGAGTTGTCTTC. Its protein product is CASSDSPGTRVVF.